This TCR beta chain was identified in a study of PD-1 blockade in classical Hodgkin lymphoma. The germline V and J ends were trimmed by 6 bases and 9 bases, with 12 bases remaining between them. Germline CDR1 and CDR2: SGHTA and FQGNSA. The length of the CDR3 is 12 residues. Concerning this clone itself: Its antigen is not identified.

This table comes from immunoSEQ multiplex PCR, and its TCRdb copy is limited to in-frame clones, with some not included. The sample has 30,000 to 35,000 clones, 90% to 95% seen once. Study-wide results and limits: Prior therapy or disease activity may underlie the repertoire differences, whose causes remain undefined.

Time point here: newly diagnosed, previously untreated cHL patient sample. Source material: peripheral blood mononuclear cells (PBMCs). The receptor comes from a human donor with classical Hodgkin lymphoma. This chain connects TRBV7-2 to TRBJ2-1; TRBD2 is a possible D gene (6 bases). CDR3: CASSFLRGEQFF. The CDR3 region has the DNA TGTGCCAGCAGTTTCCTGCGGGGTGAGCAGTTCTTC.